This TCR beta chain was identified during a study of OX40 agonist ivuxolimab in advanced cancers. On the study more broadly: Ivuxolimab, which is an agonistic anti-OX40 (CD134) antibody, was administered to the patients. A mean age of roughly 66 years, range about 20 to 90, was recorded, and over 65% were male. Those treated in dose escalation had hepatocellular carcinoma, melanoma, renal cell cancer or head and neck cancer. Checkpoint inhibitors had been given previously to 40% of patients.

Unmatched junction bases numbered 7, after V lost 5 bases and J lost 5 bases. The germline gives CDR1 MNHEY, CDR2 SMNVEV (reference sequence). The CDR3 has 15 amino acids. Sequencing used immunoSEQ multiplex PCR; TCRdb keeps in-frame clones, though not all of them. In the table there are about 79,000 clones, about 92% of which are singletons. The sequence was collected from an adult with an advanced solid tumor such as melanoma, head and neck, liver or kidney cancer. This chain uses TRBV27 with TRBJ1-2; 11 nucleotides align to TRBD1. Sequencing used CD4+ or CD8+ T cells sorted from blood, obtained in a trial of the OX40 agonist ivuxolimab. As DNA, the CDR3 is TGTGCCAGCAGTCCCTTGGGACAGGGGGAGTATGGCTACACCTTC. Translated: CASSPLGQGEYGYTF.